Each of the 31 T cell receptor beta chains below was sequenced from the same sample in a study of CD8 T cells in ankylosing spondylitis. Study observations and caveats: Seemingly characteristic of ankylosing spondylitis blood was a TCR beta motif consisting of about 8 highly homologous variants.

MiXCR, run by TCRdb on the 5' RACE reads, gives a single entry per CDR3 protein. The data contain around 770,000 distinct CDR3 sequences, around 19% of them singletons. Their antigens are not known. Sequenced material: blood, either unsorted or a sorted T cell fraction (not recorded which). The receptors were gathered from a male donor with ankylosing spondylitis.

The sample holds a few counts of this clonotype. V usage is TRBV2 and J usage is TRBJ1-4; possible D gene TRBD1, 5 bases. The CDR3 totals 15 residues. Deletions cut 6 bases from V and 0 bases from J, with 11 bases between. In germline, CDR1 is SNHLY, CDR2 FYNNEI. The CDR3 region is CASREDTATNEKLFF. The CDR3 coding sequence is TGTGCCAGCAGGGAGGACACCGCAACTAATGAAAAACTGTTTTTT. Drawing the rest from reference TRBV2 and TRBJ1-4, the complete variable domain is EPEVTQTPSHQVTQMGQEVILRCVPISNHLYFYWYRQILGQKVEFLVSFYNNEISEKSEIFDDQFSVERPDGSNFTLKIRSTKLEDSAMYFCASREDTATNEKLFFGSGTQLSVL.

The CDR3 spells CASSQTRTGGSYEQYF. CDR3 in DNA: TGTGCCAGCAGCCAGACTCGGACAGGCGGGTCCTACGAGCAGTACTTC. This chain joins TRBV4-2 and TRBJ2-7; 7 bases fit TRBD1. The CDR3 runs to 16 residues. V gave up 3 bases and J gave up 1 base; unmatched junction bases: 9. CDR1 is LGHNA and CDR2 is YNFKEQ in the germline V gene.

This rearrangement joins TRBV2 to TRBJ2-7; perhaps TRBD2 as D (6 bases). The CDR3 is made up of 12 amino acids. V lost 6 bases and J lost 1, with 7 bases in between. Germline V lookup: CDR1 SNHLY, CDR2 FYNNEI. CDR3 sequence reads: CASRLASYEQYF. CDR3 DNA sequence: TGTGCCAGCAGACTAGCTTCCTACGAGCAGTACTTC.

This chain uses TRBV12-3 or TRBV12-4 with TRBJ1-2; D unresolved. Trimming shortened V by 3 bases and J by 6 bases, and 14 bases separated the two germline ends. There are 14 residues in the CDR3. The chain's CDR3 is CASSLRALPHGYTF. The CDR3 DNA is TGTGCCAGCAGTTTGAGAGCCCTTCCCCATGGCTACACCTTC.

This chain connects TRBV6-1 to TRBJ1-3; TRBD1 matches at 8 bases. Germline V gene data show CDR1 as MNHNS and CDR2 as SASEGT. CDR3 length: 15 amino acids. V was clipped by 4 bases and J by 3 bases; unmatched bases: 5. The CDR3 reads CASSAQGERGNTIYF. CDR3 nucleotide sequence: TGTGCCAGCAGTGCACAGGGGGAACGTGGAAACACCATATATTTT.

The sample holds a few counts of this clonotype. The CDR3 here is CASSSRDGLNNQPQHF. For the CDR3, the DNA is TGTGCCAGCAGCTCCCGGGACGGCCTAAACAATCAGCCCCAGCATTTT. The chain employs TRBV7-3 and TRBJ1-5; tentatively, D is TRBD1 (5 bases). This CDR3 is 16 amino acids long. Per the germline V gene, CDR1 is SGHTA and CDR2 is FQGTGA. Trimming stripped 4 bases from V and 3 bases from J, with 16 bases between.

The table lists this clonotype with a few counts. V usage is TRBV2 and J usage is TRBJ1-4; D gene uncertain. From germline, CDR1 is SNHLY and CDR2 FYNNEI. V lost 7 bases and J 3 bases, leaving 15 bases between the germline ends. The CDR3 has 15 residues. CDR3 region: CASNIQAAPNEKLFF. CDR3 sequence (DNA): TGTGCCAGCAATATCCAGGCCGCCCCTAATGAAAAACTGTTTTTT.

The rearrangement uses TRBV29-1 and TRBJ1-2; a possible D gene is TRBD1 (5 bases). CDR1 SQVTM and CDR2 ANQGSEA come from the germline V gene. V was clipped by 4 bases and J by 5 bases, with 11 bases between them. CDR3 size: 12 residues. CDR3 sequence: CSVGQGEYGYTF. In nucleotides, the CDR3 is TGCAGCGTTGGTCAAGGGGAGTATGGCTACACCTTC.

The V call is TRBV12-3 or TRBV12-4, the J call TRBJ2-3; TRBD2 matches at 7 bases. The trim removed 6 bases at V and 0 bases at J, leaving 12 bases unmatched. This CDR3 spans 17 amino acids. CDR3 bases: TGTGCCAGCAGCCGCTGGCGGGGGAGGGATAGCACAGATACGCAGTATTTT. Residues: CASSRWRGRDSTDTQYF.

This CDR3 is CSARVLGETGNTIYF. The CDR3 DNA reads as TGCAGTGCTAGAGTGTTAGGGGAAACTGGAAACACCATATATTTT. V gene TRBV20-1 combines with J gene TRBJ1-3, with D tentatively TRBD1 (5 bases). The CDR3 runs 15 residues. Germline V gives CDR1 DFQATT, CDR2 SNEGSKA (reference sequence). V was clipped by 1 base and J by 2 bases, with 12 bases between them.

This clonotype was seen more than once but under ten times. The chain combines TRBV7-9 with TRBJ1-6, with D possibly TRBD1 on 5 matching bases. Germline loops: CDR1 SEHNR, CDR2 FQNEAQ (reference sequence). Trimming cost V 1 base and J 7 bases, with 11 bases left between them. The CDR3 is 15 residues long. CDR3 DNA: TGTGCCAGCAGCTTAGGGGGACGCCAGAATTCACCCCTCCACTTT. This encodes CASSLGGRQNSPLHF.

This clonotype was observed a few times. The chain uses TRBV15 and TRBJ2-3; 11 nucleotides match TRBD2. The CDR3 is made up of 18 amino acids. With V trimmed by 1 base and J by 3 bases, 9 bases remained unmatched. In germline, CDR1 is LNHNV, CDR2 YYDKDF (reference sequence). CDR3 protein: CATSRGGASGGQTDTQYF. DNA for the CDR3: TGTGCCACCAGCAGAGGTGGAGCTAGCGGGGGGCAAACAGATACGCAGTATTTT.

The chain is built from TRBV5-5 and TRBJ2-7; TRBD2 agrees at 13 bases. V lost 5 bases to trimming and J lost 2 bases; unmatched junction nucleotides: 10. In germline, CDR1 is SGHKS, CDR2 YYEKEE (reference sequence). This CDR3 has 17 residues. Here the CDR3 DNA reads TGTGCCAGCAGTAAAACGGGACTAGCGGGGAGTGCCTACGAGCAGTACTTC. It yields the protein CASSKTGLAGSAYEQYF.

This clonotype came up many times. V and J are TRBV29-1 and TRBJ1-1; TRBD1 aligns across 8 bases. After removal of 0 bases from V and 1 base from J, the junction contained 1 base not matched to a gene. The CDR3 loop spans 14 amino acids. Per the germline V gene, CDR1 is SQVTM and CDR2 is ANQGSEA. Here the CDR3 reads CSVEDGQGNTEAFF. In nucleotides, the CDR3 is TGCAGCGTTGAAGATGGACAGGGGAACACTGAAGCTTTCTTT.

The V gene is TRBV6-2 or TRBV6-3, the J gene TRBJ2-4; 7 nucleotides align to TRBD2. Unmatched junction bases numbered 5, after V lost 4 bases and J lost 2 bases. The CDR3 has 15 amino acids. The germline CDR1 and CDR2 sequences are MNHEY and SVGEGT. CDR3 amino acids: CASSSPGTTKNIQYF. CDR3 nucleotide sequence: TGTGCCAGCAGTTCACCCGGGACTACCAAAAACATTCAGTACTTC.

The chain joins TRBV4-1 to TRBJ2-2; possibly TRBD2 for D (7 bases). The length of the CDR3 is 16 residues. Germline V gene sequence: CDR1 MGHRA, CDR2 YSYEKL. V shed 0 bases and J shed 9 bases, with 17 bases lying between them. CDR3 in DNA: TGCGCCAGCAGCCAAGAGGGGGGGCAGCTTTCCCGGGAGCTGTTTTTT. This translates into CASSQEGGQLSRELFF.

This clonotype was detected many times. The V and J genes are TRBV4-3 and TRBJ1-2; D uncertain. The V end lost 0 bases, the J end lost 13 bases, and 15 bases lay between the germline ends. Germline loops: CDR1 LGHNA, CDR2 YSLEER. The CDR3 is made up of 13 amino acids. Here the CDR3 DNA reads TGCGCCAGCAGCCAAGAAGGATGGAGCGCCGGCACCTTC. Translated: CASSQEGWSAGTF.

The V call is TRBV30, the J call TRBJ1-1; D unresolved. V was pared by 7 bases and J by 1 base, with 7 bases between. CDR3 length equals 11 residues. Germline V CDR1 and CDR2: GTSNPN, SVGIG (reference sequence). CDR3 nucleotides: TGTGCCTCTTACAGGAACACTGAAGCTTTCTTT. It is translated as CASYRNTEAFF.

This clonotype showed up just a few times. The chain joins TRBV12-3 or TRBV12-4 to TRBJ1-2, with 7 bases matching TRBD1. The CDR3 loop spans 16 amino acids. J lost 4 bases, V lost 5 bases, and 13 bases had no gene match. This CDR3 is CASSPTRDRPGYGYTF. CDR3 in DNA: TGTGCCAGCAGTCCCACCCGGGACAGACCCGGCTATGGCTACACCTTC.

This clonotype was seen only a few times. This chain connects TRBV20-1 to TRBJ2-1, with 9 bases matching TRBD2. The CDR3 is made up of 19 amino acids. V was pared by 0 bases and J by 0 bases, with 12 bases of the junction left unmatched. Germline V CDR1 and CDR2: DFQATT, SNEGSKA (reference sequence). The CDR3 coding sequence is TGCAGTGCTAGAGATCTAGGACTAGCGTCCGTCGACTCCTACAATGAGCAGTTCTTC. Amino acid sequence: CSARDLGLASVDSYNEQFF.

This clonotype was counted many times. The gene calls are TRBV11-1 and TRBJ2-1; 8 nucleotides agree with TRBD2. Trimming cost V 5 bases and J 2 bases; bases outside gene matches: 14. Germline V CDR1 and CDR2: SGHAT, FQDESV (reference sequence). The CDR3 totals 18 residues. The CDR3 DNA is TGTGCCAGCAGCCCGGGGGCTCGGAGGGGACTAGCCTACAATGAGCAGTTCTTC. It encodes CASSPGARRGLAYNEQFF.

Ten or more counts support this clonotype. The rearrangement uses TRBV12-3 or TRBV12-4 and TRBJ2-1; 10 nucleotides line up with TRBD2. The CDR3 spans 15 residues. The J segment lost 2 bases and the V segment lost 5 bases, leaving 3 bases of the junction unmatched. The CDR3 reads CASSSLAGAYNEQFF. DNA of the CDR3: TGTGCCAGCAGTAGCCTAGCGGGAGCCTACAATGAGCAGTTCTTC.

A few counts support this clonotype. V is TRBV7-9 and J is TRBJ2-2, with 8 bases fitting TRBD2. The CDR3 runs 15 residues. Trimming cost V 5 bases and J 5 bases; bases outside gene matches: 7. Germline V gene data show CDR1 as SEHNR and CDR2 as FQNEAQ (reference sequence). The CDR3 loop is CASSPGLAQTGELFF. DNA for the CDR3: TGTGCCAGCAGCCCAGGACTAGCCCAGACCGGGGAGCTGTTTTTT.

This clonotype was observed a few times. The CDR3 nucleotides read TGCGCCAGCAGCTTGCAGGCTCCTGAGGAAGTCCTGACTTTC. It codes for CASSLQAPEEVLTF. The chain combines TRBV5-1 with TRBJ2-6; D is ambiguous. The CDR3 runs 14 residues. V dropped 1 base and J dropped 13 bases, with 15 bases sitting between them. Germline assignment: CDR1 SGHRS and CDR2 YFSETQ.

The sample holds a few counts of this clonotype. The CDR3 DNA follows: TGTGCCAGCGTGGACTGGAACACCGGGGAGCTGTTTTTT. Its translation: CASVDWNTGELFF. This chain connects TRBV27 to TRBJ2-2, with D maybe TRBD2 (5 bases). The CDR3 loop spans 13 amino acids. V lost 8 bases and J lost 1, with 8 bases in between. The germline CDR1 and CDR2 sequences are MNHEY and SMNVEV (reference sequence).

This chain uses TRBV7-2 with TRBJ2-2; 7 nucleotides agree with TRBD1. The CDR3 runs to 13 residues. V was clipped by 6 bases and J by 6 bases; unmatched bases: 4. Germline-derived CDR1 and CDR2 are SGHTA and FQGNSA. In DNA, the CDR3 is TGTGCCAGCAGATTACAGGGGCCCGGGGAGCTGTTTTTT. This codes for CASRLQGPGELFF.

This chain links TRBV5-1 with TRBJ2-1, with unresolved D. Deletions cut 4 bases from V and 9 bases from J, with 8 bases between. Germline loops: CDR1 SGHRS, CDR2 YFSETQ. The CDR3 runs to 11 residues. CDR3 bases: TGCGCCAGCAGCCTGGGGTTTGAGCAGTTCTTC. Translating it yields CASSLGFEQFF.

In its sample, this clonotype was seen a few times. The chain uses TRBV20-1 and TRBJ2-3, with 7 bases identical to TRBD2. V lost 8 bases and J lost 0; bases outside the gene matches: 11. CDR1 DFQATT and CDR2 SNEGSKA come from the germline V gene (reference sequence). This CDR3 region has 15 residues. The CDR3 DNA follows: TGCAGTACGAGCGGTCTAGCGGTTAGCACAGATACGCAGTATTTT. Its translation: CSTSGLAVSTDTQYF.

The gene calls are TRBV7-9 and TRBJ1-2, with no clear D. The CDR3 sequence is 14 residues long. V dropped 5 bases and J dropped 8 bases, with 18 bases sitting between them. Germline loops: CDR1 SEHNR, CDR2 FQNEAQ (reference sequence). CDR3 residues: CASSPDSQLGGYTF. Here the CDR3 DNA reads TGTGCCAGCAGCCCGGACTCACAACTGGGCGGCTACACCTTC.

This sequence joins TRBV28 and TRBJ2-7; no definite D call. With 1 base removed from V and 1 base from J, the gap between germline ends came to 11 bases. The CDR3 length is 15 residues. CDR1 MDHEN and CDR2 SYDVKM come from the germline V gene. The CDR3 is CASSLSGLLSYEQYF. As DNA, the CDR3 is TGTGCCAGCAGTTTATCGGGCCTGCTATCCTACGAGCAGTACTTC.

Here the CDR3 reads CASSQPPYSGGGETQYF. The CDR3 region has the DNA TGCGCCAGCAGCCAACCCCCCTATAGCGGGGGAGGAGAGACCCAGTACTTC. The rearrangement joins TRBV4-1 to TRBJ2-5, with 9 bases aligning to TRBD2. Germline CDR1 is MGHRA and CDR2 is YSYEKL. The CDR3 length is 17 residues. Trimming removed 2 bases from V and 4 bases from J; junction bases left unmatched: 11.